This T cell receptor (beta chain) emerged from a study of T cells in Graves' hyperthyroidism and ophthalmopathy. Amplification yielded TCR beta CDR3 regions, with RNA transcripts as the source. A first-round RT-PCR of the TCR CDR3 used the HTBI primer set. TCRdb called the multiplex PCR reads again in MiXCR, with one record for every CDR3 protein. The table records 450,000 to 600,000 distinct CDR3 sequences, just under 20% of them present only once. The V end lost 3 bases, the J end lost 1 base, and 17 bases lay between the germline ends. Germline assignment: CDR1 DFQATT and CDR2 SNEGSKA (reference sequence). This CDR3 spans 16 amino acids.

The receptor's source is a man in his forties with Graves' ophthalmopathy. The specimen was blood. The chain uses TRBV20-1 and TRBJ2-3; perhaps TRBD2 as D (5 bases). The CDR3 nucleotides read TGCAGTGCTAGGACACCCCCCCCAGCGGGCACAGATACGCAGTATTTT. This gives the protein CSARTPPPAGTDTQYF.